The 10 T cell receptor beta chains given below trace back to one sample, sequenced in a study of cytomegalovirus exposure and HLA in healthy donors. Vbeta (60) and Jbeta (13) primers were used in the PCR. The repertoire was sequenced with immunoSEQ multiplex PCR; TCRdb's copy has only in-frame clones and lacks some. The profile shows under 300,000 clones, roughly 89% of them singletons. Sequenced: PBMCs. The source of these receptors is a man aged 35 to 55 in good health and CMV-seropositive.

CDR3 DNA sequence: TGTGCCAGCAGTGAAGGTACAGGGGCAGGAAACACCATATATTTT. This encodes CASSEGTGAGNTIYF. The rearrangement uses TRBV6-1 and TRBJ1-3; the match to TRBD1 covers 7 bases. The V segment lost 1 base and the J segment 4 bases; nucleotides outside the gene matches: 4. The CDR3 contains 15 residues. Germline V lookup: CDR1 MNHNS, CDR2 SASEGT.

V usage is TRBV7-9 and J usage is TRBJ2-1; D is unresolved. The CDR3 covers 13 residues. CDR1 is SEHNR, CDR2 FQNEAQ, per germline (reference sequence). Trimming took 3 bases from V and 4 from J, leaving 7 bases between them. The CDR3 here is CASSFEEYNEQFF. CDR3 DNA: TGTGCCAGCAGCTTTGAGGAGTACAATGAGCAGTTCTTC.

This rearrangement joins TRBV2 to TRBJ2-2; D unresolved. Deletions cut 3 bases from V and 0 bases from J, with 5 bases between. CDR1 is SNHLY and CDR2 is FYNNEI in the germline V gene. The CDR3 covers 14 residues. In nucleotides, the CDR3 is TGTGCCAGCAGTGATCTTTCGAACACCGGGGAGCTGTTTTTT. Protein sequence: CASSDLSNTGELFF. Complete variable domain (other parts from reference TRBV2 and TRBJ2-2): EPEVTQTPSHQVTQMGQEVILRCVPISNHLYFYWYRQILGQKVEFLVSFYNNEISEKSEIFDDQFSVERPDGSNFTLKIRSTKLEDSAMYFCASSDLSNTGELFFGEGSRLTVL.

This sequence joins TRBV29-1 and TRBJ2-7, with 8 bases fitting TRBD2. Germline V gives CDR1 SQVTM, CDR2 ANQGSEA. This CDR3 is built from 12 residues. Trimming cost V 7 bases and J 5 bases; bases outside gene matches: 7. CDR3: CSARGTRNEQYF. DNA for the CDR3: TGCAGCGCGCGCGGGACTAGAAACGAGCAGTACTTC.

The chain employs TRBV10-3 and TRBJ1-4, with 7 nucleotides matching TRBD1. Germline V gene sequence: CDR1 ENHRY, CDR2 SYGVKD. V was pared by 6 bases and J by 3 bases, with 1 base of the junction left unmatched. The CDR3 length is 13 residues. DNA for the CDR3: TGTGCCATCAGAGGGACAGCTAATGAAAAACTGTTTTTT. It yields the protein CAIRGTANEKLFF.

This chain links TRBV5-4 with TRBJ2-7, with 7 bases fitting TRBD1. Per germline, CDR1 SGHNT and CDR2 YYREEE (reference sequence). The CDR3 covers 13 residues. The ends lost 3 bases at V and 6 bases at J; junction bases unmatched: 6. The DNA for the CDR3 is TGTGCCAGCAGCTCGCCGGGACAGCGCGAGCAGTACTTC. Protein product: CASSSPGQREQYF.

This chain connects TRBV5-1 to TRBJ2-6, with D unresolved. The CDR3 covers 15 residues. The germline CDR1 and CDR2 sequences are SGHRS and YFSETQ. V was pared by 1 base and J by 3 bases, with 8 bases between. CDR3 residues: CASSLMSGGANVLTF. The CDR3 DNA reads TGCGCCAGCAGCTTGATGTCGGGTGGGGCCAACGTCCTGACTTTC.

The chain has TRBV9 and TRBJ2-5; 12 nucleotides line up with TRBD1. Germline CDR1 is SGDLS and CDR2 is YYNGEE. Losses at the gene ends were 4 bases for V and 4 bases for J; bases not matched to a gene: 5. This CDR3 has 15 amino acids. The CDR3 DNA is TGTGCCAGCAGCTCGCGGGACAGGGGGCGAGAGACCCAGTACTTC. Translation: CASSSRDRGRETQYF. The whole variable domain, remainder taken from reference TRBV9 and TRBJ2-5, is DSGVTQTPKHLITATGQRVTLRCSPRSGDLSVYWYQQSLDQGLQFLIQYYNGEERAKGNILERFSAQQFPDLHSELNLSSLELGDSALYFCASSSRDRGRETQYFGPGTRLLVL.

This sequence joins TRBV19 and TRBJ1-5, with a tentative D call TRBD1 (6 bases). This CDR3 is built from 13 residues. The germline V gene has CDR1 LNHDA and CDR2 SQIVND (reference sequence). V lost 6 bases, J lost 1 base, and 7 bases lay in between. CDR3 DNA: TGTGCCAGTAGGGACAGCAGCAATCAGCCCCAGCATTTT. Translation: CASRDSSNQPQHF.

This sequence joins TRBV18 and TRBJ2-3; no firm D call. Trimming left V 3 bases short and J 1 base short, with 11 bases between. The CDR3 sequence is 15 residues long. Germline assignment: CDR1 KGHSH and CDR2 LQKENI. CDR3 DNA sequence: TGTGCCAGCTCACCCGAAATCTCGGGCACAGATACGCAGTATTTT. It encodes CASSPEISGTDTQYF. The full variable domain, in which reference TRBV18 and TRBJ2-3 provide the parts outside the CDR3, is NAGVMQNPRHLVRRRGQEARLRCSPMKGHSHVYWYRQLPEEGLKFMVYLQKENIIDESGMPKERFSAEFPKEGPSILRIQQVVRGDSAAYFCASSPEISGTDTQYFGPGTRLTVL.